This T cell receptor (beta chain) appears in the sequencing data of a study of CD8+ T cells in alopecia areata. cDNA serving as the sequencing template came from extracted, reverse transcribed RNA. Only in-frame clones appear in the TCRdb table, and some are missing; sequencing was by immunoSEQ multiplex PCR. The sample lists hundreds of thousands of clones; 35% to 40% were seen once. The CDR3 is 15 amino acids. Looked up from germline, CDR1 is SGHNT and CDR2 is YYREEE (reference sequence). With 4 bases clipped from V and 4 bases from J, the junction kept 5 bases outside the gene matches. Treatment denoted: oral pan-JAK inhibitor, 5-10 mg twice daily.

The material was CD4+ T cells sorted from blood, obtained at approximately week 34, from a patient treated with tofacitinib. The clonotype comes from a human donor with alopecia areata. The genes are TRBV5-4 and TRBJ1-5; 10 bases agree with TRBD1. CDR3 nucleotides: TGTGCCAGCAGCCTGGGACAGGGGTTAAATCAGCCCCAGCATTTT. Its protein is CASSLGQGLNQPQHF.